Presented here are 22 T cell receptor beta chains from one specimen sequenced in a study of T cell responses to AZD1222 COVID-19 vaccine. Clones were sequenced by immunoSEQ multiplex PCR, and TCRdb holds only the in-frame ones, with some missing. The data show 150,000 to 200,000 clones, about 91% seen once. The sequencing used peripheral blood, collected on day 0 of AZD1222 vaccination. The receptors shown here come from an adult in good health.

CDR3 protein: CASSPQTGRRSSYEQYF. In DNA, the CDR3 is TGTGCCAGTAGTCCTCAAACGGGGAGGCGCTCCTCCTACGAGCAGTACTTC. V and J are TRBV19 and TRBJ2-7; tentative D call: TRBD2 (6 bases). There are 17 residues in the CDR3. Trimming cost V 5 bases and J 0 bases, with 20 bases left between them. Germline assignment: CDR1 LNHDA and CDR2 SQIVND (reference sequence).

The rearrangement uses TRBV30 and TRBJ1-1; a weak D match, TRBD1 (5 bases). The CDR3 runs to 14 residues. Germline V gives CDR1 GTSNPN, CDR2 SVGIG (reference sequence). V shed 1 base and J shed 5 bases, with 14 bases lying between them. CDR3 residues: CAWSAGFSGTEAFF. CDR3 in DNA: TGTGCCTGGAGTGCAGGGTTCTCAGGTACTGAAGCTTTCTTT. Complete variable domain (other parts from reference TRBV30 and TRBJ1-1): SQTIHQWPATLVQPVGSPLSLECTVEGTSNPNLYWYRQAAGRGLQLLFYSVGIGQISSEVPQNLSASRPQDRQFILSSKKLLLSDSGFYLCAWSAGFSGTEAFFGQGTRLTVV.

Only one count was recorded for this clone. The chain recombines TRBV5-3 with TRBJ1-5; 7 nucleotides line up with TRBD1. TRBV5-3 is known as an ORF, though its function is uncertain. With V trimmed by 0 bases and J by 2 bases, 8 bases remained unmatched. This CDR3 region has 17 residues. This CDR3 reads CARSLARDREGNQPQHF. The CDR3 nucleotides are TGTGCCAGAAGCTTGGCCAGAGACAGGGAGGGCAATCAGCCCCAGCATTTT.

The V call is TRBV28, the J call TRBJ2-7, with TRBD2 matching over 8 bases. The V and J ends lost 1 base and 11 bases, in that order; junction bases with no gene match: 16. The CDR3 totals 16 residues. Germline V gene data show CDR1 as MDHEN and CDR2 as SYDVKM. The CDR3 sequence is CASSLLWGSSGKGEYF. The CDR3, as DNA: TGTGCCAGCAGTTTATTATGGGGTAGTAGCGGGAAGGGTGAGTACTTC.

The chain joins TRBV6-1 to TRBJ1-6, with no clear D. V gave up 1 base and J gave up 2 bases, with 6 bases separating them. This CDR3 is built from 15 residues. Germline CDR1 MNHNS, CDR2 SASEGT. The CDR3 reads CASSEVAAYNSPLHF. The CDR3 bases are TGTGCCAGCAGTGAAGTGGCAGCCTATAATTCACCCCTCCACTTT.

V usage is TRBV6-5 and J usage is TRBJ1-2; 11 bases fit TRBD1. The CDR3 has 16 residues. The V gene end was trimmed by 2 bases and the J gene end by 0 bases; junction bases not matched to a gene: 2. CDR1 and CDR2 (germline): MNHEY, SVGAGI. In DNA, the CDR3 is TGTGCCAGCAGTTACACGGGACAGGGGGCTAACTATGGCTACACCTTC. It translates to CASSYTGQGANYGYTF.

This rearrangement joins TRBV28 to TRBJ1-6; tentative D call: TRBD1 (6 bases). Germline V gene lookup returns CDR1 MDHEN and CDR2 SYDVKM. Trimming took off 4 bases at V and 6 bases at J, with 13 bases between the two ends. CDR3 size: 15 residues. The CDR3 DNA follows: TGTGCCAGCAGTTCCCACAGGGCGAGTAATTCACCCCTCCACTTT. It specifies CASSSHRASNSPLHF.

The chain combines TRBV19 with TRBJ2-7; no reliable D call. The ends were cut back, 5 bases at V and 0 bases at J, with 11 bases in the middle. CDR1 is LNHDA and CDR2 is SQIVND in the germline V gene (reference sequence). The length of the CDR3 is 14 residues. The CDR3 DNA reads TGTGCCAGTAGTGCCAGTCTTTTCTCCTACGAGCAGTACTTC. It yields the protein CASSASLFSYEQYF.

This clone was recorded a few times. The rearrangement joins TRBV5-4 to TRBJ2-7; the D gene could be TRBD1 or TRBD2 (5 bases each). V was clipped by 4 bases and J by 2 bases, with 13 bases between them. The CDR3 has 14 amino acids. Germline V gene lookup returns CDR1 SGHNT and CDR2 YYREEE (reference sequence). For the CDR3, the DNA is TGTGCCAGCAGCCGAGGGACGGAGGCCTACGAGCAGTACTTC. Amino acids: CASSRGTEAYEQYF.

The rearrangement links TRBV3-1 (or the pseudogene TRBV3-2) to TRBJ1-5; D call uncertain. CDR3 length: 15 amino acids. The germline gives CDR1 LGHDT, CDR2 YNNKEL (reference sequence). V gave up 1 base and J gave up 2 bases, with 9 bases separating them. The DNA of the CDR3 is TGTGCCAGCAGCCAAGCGAGGGAAGGCAATCAGCCCCAGCATTTT. It codes for CASSQAREGNQPQHF.

This clone was seen once. V and J are TRBV6-1 and TRBJ1-1, with 7 positions matching TRBD1. CDR3 length: 17 residues. With V trimmed by 0 bases and J by 0 bases, 7 bases remained unmatched. The germline gives CDR1 MNHNS, CDR2 SASEGT. CDR3 in DNA: TGTGCCAGCAGTGAAGCAGGGTCAGGGGGGGTGAACACTGAAGCTTTCTTT. Amino acids: CASSEAGSGGVNTEAFF.

This chain links TRBV6-1 with TRBJ1-2; D is unresolved. The CDR3 is 16 amino acids. With 3 bases removed from V and 0 bases from J, the gap between germline ends came to 14 bases. CDR1 and CDR2 from the germline V gene are MNHNS and SASEGT. The CDR3 nucleotides read TGTGCCAGCAGTGAGCCGGGGTCCCCCTCTAACTATGGCTACACCTTC. Encoded protein: CASSEPGSPSNYGYTF.

This clone was counted once. The genes are TRBV6-5 and TRBJ2-3; no definite D call. Trimming left V 4 bases short and J 2 bases short, with 7 bases between. The CDR3 sequence is 13 residues long. Germline CDR1 and CDR2: MNHEY and SVGAGI. The CDR3 spells CASSSTYTDTQYF. CDR3 bases: TGTGCCAGCAGTTCCACTTACACAGATACGCAGTATTTT.

This chain connects TRBV6-2 or TRBV6-3 to TRBJ2-7; D not resolved. The germline V gene has CDR1 MNHEY and CDR2 SVGEGT. V was cut by 5 bases and J by 4 bases, with 18 bases left in between. The CDR3 has 15 amino acids. The CDR3 region is CASSRSDSALYEQYF. The CDR3 nucleotides read TGTGCCAGCAGTCGATCCGACTCAGCCTTATACGAGCAGTACTTC.

The rearrangement uses TRBV29-1 and TRBJ2-7; 7 bases are a match to TRBD2. This CDR3 is 16 amino acids long. The trim removed 7 bases at V and 0 bases at J, leaving 15 bases unmatched. Germline CDR1 is SQVTM and CDR2 is ANQGSEA. DNA for the CDR3: TGCAGCGGATTAGGTGGACTAGGGCGGAACTCCTACGAGCAGTACTTC. It encodes CSGLGGLGRNSYEQYF.

This chain uses TRBV6-2 or TRBV6-3 with TRBJ1-1; possibly TRBD1 for D (5 bases). The germline gives CDR1 MNHEY, CDR2 SVGEGT. V lost 6 bases and J lost 1, with 12 bases in between. CDR3 length: 14 residues. CDR3 residues: CASSPPGGNTEAFF. CDR3 DNA sequence: TGTGCCAGCAGCCCCCCCGGGGGGAACACTGAAGCTTTCTTT.

The chain has TRBV7-9 and TRBJ1-4; no clear D. Trimming took 0 bases from V and 8 from J, leaving 13 bases between them. This CDR3 has 15 amino acids. Germline CDR1 is SEHNR and CDR2 is FQNEAQ (reference sequence). Written as DNA, the CDR3 is TGTGCCAGCAGCTTAGCGCTCCAGGATCGGGAAAAACTGTTTTTT. It codes for CASSLALQDREKLFF.

The V and J genes are TRBV18 and TRBJ2-1, with 10 bases that match TRBD2. The J segment lost 5 bases and the V segment lost 2 bases, leaving 3 bases of the junction unmatched. Germline values: CDR1 KGHSH, CDR2 LQKENI. The CDR3 loop spans 15 amino acids. The CDR3 region has the DNA TGTGCCAGCTCACCAAGCCTAGCGGGAGACAATGAGCAGTTCTTC. It specifies CASSPSLAGDNEQFF.

This clone appeared a single time. The J gene is TRBJ1-1, the V gene TRBV4-3; TRBD1 might be the D (5 bases). In germline, CDR1 is LGHNA, CDR2 YSLEER. CDR3 length: 13 residues. The V end lost 3 bases, the J end lost 4 bases, and 9 bases lay between the germline ends. CDR3 coding DNA: TGCGCCAGCAGCCAGGGGCTGGCCACTGAAGCTTTCTTT. Amino acid sequence: CASSQGLATEAFF.

The gene calls are TRBV19 and TRBJ1-5; weak D call: TRBD1 (5 bases). Germline V gene data show CDR1 as LNHDA and CDR2 as SQIVND (reference sequence). The V gene lost 7 bases and the J gene lost 2 bases, with 12 bases spanning the gap. The CDR3 contains 14 residues. In DNA, the CDR3 is TGTGCCAGTACAGGGTACATGGGCAATCAGCCCCAGCATTTT. It encodes CASTGYMGNQPQHF.

The chain carries TRBV29-1 and TRBJ2-5; weak D call: TRBD2 (7 bases). The V and J ends lost 2 bases and 1 base respectively, with 14 bases between them. The CDR3 runs to 15 residues. The germline CDR1 and CDR2 sequences are SQVTM and ANQGSEA. CDR3 region: CSVELVGGGQETQYF. CDR3 DNA sequence: TGCAGCGTTGAATTGGTGGGAGGGGGCCAAGAGACCCAGTACTTC.

The V call is TRBV7-2, the J call TRBJ1-2; D unclear. Trimming took off 5 bases at V and 1 base at J, with 14 bases between the two ends. Per germline, CDR1 SGHTA and CDR2 FQGNSA. The CDR3 consists of 15 residues. The CDR3 region is CASSRDRTVNYGYTF. The CDR3 DNA reads as TGTGCCAGCAGCCGCGATAGGACTGTTAACTATGGCTACACCTTC.